The table lists the clone carrying this T cell receptor beta chain with a count of one. No antigen is known for it. The sample is drawn from a study of somatic mutations in cytotoxic T cells in rheumatoid arthritis. TCRdb's table, derived via immunoSEQ multiplex PCR, lists solely in-frame clones and lacks some. The sample includes around 20,000 clones, approximately 82% seen only once; the top ten take approximately 10%. Study-level points and caveats: Some patients, about an eighth of the roughly 65, had a largest CD8+ clone that exceeded 20% of CD8+ cells.

From germline, CDR1 is MNHNS and CDR2 SASEGT. J lost 3 bases, V lost 7 bases, and 9 bases had no gene match. This CDR3 spans 15 amino acids. Sample: CD8+ T cells sorted from blood. This chain joins TRBV6-1 and TRBJ1-5; 7 bases match TRBD1. The TCR was taken from a man between 18 and 35 years old with rheumatoid arthritis. The CDR3 is CASTEGQDPNQPQHF. CDR3 nucleotide sequence: TGTGCCAGCACCGAAGGACAGGACCCCAATCAGCCCCAGCATTTT.